Reported below is one T cell receptor beta chain. This sample is drawn from a study of blood T cell repertoires in COVID-19. This table comes from immunoSEQ multiplex PCR, and its TCRdb copy is limited to in-frame clones, with some not included. The top ten hold 6.5% to 8.5% of the sample, which has hundreds of thousands of clones, roughly 76% seen once. The CDR3 has 14 amino acids. The germline V gene encodes CDR1 SGHAT and CDR2 FQNNGV. Trimming removed 3 bases at V and 2 bases at J, with 9 bases between. The V and J genes are TRBV11-2 and TRBJ2-3; D possibly corresponds to TRBD1 (5 bases). The receptor was derived from an elderly woman with COVID-19, enrolled during active disease. Sequencing was performed on peripheral blood. CDR3 DNA: TGTGCCAGCAGCTTTCAGGGCGCCACAGATACGCAGTATTTT. Amino acids: CASSFQGATDTQYF. The full variable domain, completed using reference TRBV11-2 and TRBJ2-3, is EAGVAQSPRYKIIEKRQSVAFWCNPISGHATLYWYQQILGQGPKLLIQFQNNGVVDDSQLPKDRFSAERLKGVDSTLKIQPAKLEDSAVYLCASSFQGATDTQYFGPGTRLTVL.